This entry concerns a single T cell receptor beta chain. Its cognate antigen is unknown. This record belongs to a study of T cells in localized non-small cell lung cancer. Study-wide points: It was uninvolved adjacent lung that showed the highest T cell clonality, exceeding tumor. Higher blood T cell density went with longer overall survival. Appearing in adjacent lung were a median roughly 60 of the top 100 tumor clones.

Clones were sequenced by immunoSEQ multiplex PCR, and TCRdb holds only the in-frame ones, with some missing. Altogether about 24,000 clones are present, more than 70% being singletons, with the ten largest covering around a tenth. Germline-derived CDR1 and CDR2 are MNHEY and SMNVEV (reference sequence). The V and J ends lost 3 bases and 0 bases respectively, with 8 bases between them. CDR3 length equals 14 residues. The clonotype comes from a woman aged 35 to 70 with stage III lung adenocarcinoma. This material consisted of peripheral blood mononuclear cells, taken before any cancer treatment. The chain has TRBV27 and TRBJ1-2; no definite D call. The CDR3 region is CASSFRSANYGYTF. The CDR3 region has the DNA TGTGCCAGCAGTTTTAGGTCAGCTAACTATGGCTACACCTTC.